This T cell receptor (beta chain) was sequenced for a study of CD8+ T cells in alopecia areata. At the level of the study: Tofacitinib was taken orally by treated patients, and the dose was 5 to 10 mg twice daily. The study, taken as a whole, reports: Clarity of TCR sharing across patients fell short of that in mice, possibly HLA-related.

In each case, RNA was isolated and then reverse transcribed into cDNA as the sequencing template. Only in-frame clones appear in the TCRdb table, and some are missing; sequencing was by immunoSEQ multiplex PCR. The sample consists of more than 110,000 clones, around 50% of them appearing once. Concerning this clone: Its target is unknown.

Lesional scalp punch biopsies and peripheral blood came from alopecia areata patients. CD4+ and CD8+ T cells were sorted from PBMCs. Germline values: CDR1 GTSNPN, CDR2 SVGIG (reference sequence). V gave up 8 bases and J gave up 0 bases; unmatched junction bases: 15. The CDR3 consists of 17 residues. This clonotype was sampled from a human donor with alopecia areata. The material was CD4+ T cells sorted from blood, obtained at week 0. The chain joins TRBV30 to TRBJ2-4; TRBD2 agrees at 8 bases. CDR3 loop: CAGRRVGGVLAKNIQYF. The CDR3 region has the DNA TGTGCCGGACGACGGGTCGGGGGGGTTTTAGCCAAAAACATTCAGTACTTC.